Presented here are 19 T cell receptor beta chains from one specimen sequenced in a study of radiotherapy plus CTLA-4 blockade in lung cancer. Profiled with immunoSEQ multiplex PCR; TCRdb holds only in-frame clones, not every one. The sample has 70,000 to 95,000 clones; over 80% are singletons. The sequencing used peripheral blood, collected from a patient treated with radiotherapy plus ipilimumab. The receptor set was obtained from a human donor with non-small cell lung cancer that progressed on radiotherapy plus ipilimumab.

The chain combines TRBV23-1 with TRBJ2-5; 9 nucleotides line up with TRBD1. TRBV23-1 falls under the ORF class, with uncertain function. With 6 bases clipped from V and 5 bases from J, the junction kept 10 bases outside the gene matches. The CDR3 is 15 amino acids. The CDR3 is CASSHHTGGGETQYF. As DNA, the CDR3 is TGCGCCAGCAGCCACCATACAGGGGGCGGTGAGACCCAGTACTTC.

The CDR3 loop is CAISEPGLAEAFF. The CDR3 DNA is TGTGCCATCAGTGAGCCAGGGTTGGCTGAAGCTTTCTTT. The rearrangement links TRBV10-3 to TRBJ1-1; D is possibly TRBD1 (5 bases). Germline V gene sequence: CDR1 ENHRY, CDR2 SYGVKD. The CDR3 length is 13 residues. Trimming stripped 2 bases from V and 6 bases from J, with 10 bases between.

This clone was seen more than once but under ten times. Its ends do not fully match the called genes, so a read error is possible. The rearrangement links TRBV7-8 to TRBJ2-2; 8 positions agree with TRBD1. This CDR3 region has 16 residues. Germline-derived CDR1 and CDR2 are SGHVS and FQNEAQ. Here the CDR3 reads CASRLGAGGRTGELFF. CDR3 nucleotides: TGTGCCAGCAGATTAGGGGCAGGGGGCAGAACCGGGGAGCTGTTTTTT.

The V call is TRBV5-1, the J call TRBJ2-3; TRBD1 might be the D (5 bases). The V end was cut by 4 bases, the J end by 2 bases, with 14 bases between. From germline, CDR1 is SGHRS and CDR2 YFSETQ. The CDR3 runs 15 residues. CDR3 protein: CASSTRTPDTDTQYF. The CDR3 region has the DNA TGCGCCAGCAGCACAAGGACACCAGACACAGATACGCAGTATTTT.

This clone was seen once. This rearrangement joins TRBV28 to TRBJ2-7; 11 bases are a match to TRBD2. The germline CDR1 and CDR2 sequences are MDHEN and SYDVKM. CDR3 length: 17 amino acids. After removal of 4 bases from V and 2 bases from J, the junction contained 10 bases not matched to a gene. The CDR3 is CASSSQTAGLAAYEQYF. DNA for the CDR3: TGTGCCAGCAGTTCCCAGACCGCGGGACTAGCGGCCTACGAGCAGTACTTC.

The DNA for the CDR3 is TGTGCCAGCAGTGACCAGAACTATGGCTACACCTTC. Translated, it gives CASSDQNYGYTF. V and J are TRBV25-1 and TRBJ1-2, with D uncertain. Germline values: CDR1 MGHDK, CDR2 SYGVNS. V lost 3 bases to trimming and J lost 2 bases, with 4 bases between them. The CDR3 totals 12 residues.

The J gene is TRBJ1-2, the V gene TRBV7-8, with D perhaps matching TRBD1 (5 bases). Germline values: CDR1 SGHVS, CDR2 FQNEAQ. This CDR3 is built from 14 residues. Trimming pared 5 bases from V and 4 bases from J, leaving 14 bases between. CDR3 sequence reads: CASSPSRDIYGYTF. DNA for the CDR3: TGTGCCAGCAGCCCGAGCAGGGATATCTATGGCTACACCTTC.

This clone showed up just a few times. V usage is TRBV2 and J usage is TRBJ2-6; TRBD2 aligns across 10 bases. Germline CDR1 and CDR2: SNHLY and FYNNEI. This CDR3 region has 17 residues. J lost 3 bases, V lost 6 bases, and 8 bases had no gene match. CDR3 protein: CASRGGLAVGGANVLTF. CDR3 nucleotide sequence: TGTGCCAGCAGGGGTGGACTAGCGGTAGGTGGGGCCAACGTCCTGACTTTC.

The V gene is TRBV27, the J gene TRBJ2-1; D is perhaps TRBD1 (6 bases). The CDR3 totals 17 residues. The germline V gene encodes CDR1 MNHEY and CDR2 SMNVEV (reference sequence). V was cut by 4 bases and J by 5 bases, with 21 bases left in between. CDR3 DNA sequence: TGTGCCAGCAGTTCCCCCTGGACCGGACAGCGTGACAATGAGCAGTTCTTC. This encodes CASSSPWTGQRDNEQFF.

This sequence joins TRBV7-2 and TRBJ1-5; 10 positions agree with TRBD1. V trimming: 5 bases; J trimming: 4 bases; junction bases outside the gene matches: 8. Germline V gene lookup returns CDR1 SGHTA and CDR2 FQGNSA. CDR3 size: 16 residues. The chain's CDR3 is CASSPRGGQGNQPQHF. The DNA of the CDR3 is TGTGCCAGCAGCCCCAGGGGGGGACAGGGGAATCAGCCCCAGCATTTT.

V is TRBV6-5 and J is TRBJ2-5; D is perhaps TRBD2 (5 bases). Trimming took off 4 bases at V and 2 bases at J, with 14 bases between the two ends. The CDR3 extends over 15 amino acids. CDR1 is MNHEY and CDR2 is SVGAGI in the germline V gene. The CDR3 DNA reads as TGTGCCAGCAGTTCCCTACTTCCGGGACAAGAGACCCAGTACTTC. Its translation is CASSSLLPGQETQYF.

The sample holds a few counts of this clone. The CDR3 DNA is TGTGCCAGCAGCAAGGCTTTCTTT. Residues: CASSKAFF. This chain links TRBV21-1 with TRBJ1-1. TRBV21-1 is a recognized pseudogene. The length of the CDR3 is 8 residues.

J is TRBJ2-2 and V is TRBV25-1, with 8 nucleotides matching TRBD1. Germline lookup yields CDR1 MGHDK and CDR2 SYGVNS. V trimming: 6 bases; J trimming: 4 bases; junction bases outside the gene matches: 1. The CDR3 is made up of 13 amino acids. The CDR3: CASRGQVTGELFF. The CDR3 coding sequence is TGTGCCAGCAGGGGACAGGTCACCGGGGAGCTGTTTTTT.

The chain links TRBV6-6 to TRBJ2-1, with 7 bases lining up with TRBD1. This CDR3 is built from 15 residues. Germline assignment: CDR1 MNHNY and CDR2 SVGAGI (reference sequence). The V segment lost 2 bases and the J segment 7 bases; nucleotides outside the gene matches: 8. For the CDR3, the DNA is TGTGCCAGCAGTTACGGACAGGATCCGTCAAATGAGCAGTTCTTC. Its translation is CASSYGQDPSNEQFF.

The DNA for the CDR3 is TGTGCCAGCAGTTTGTCGCGGGGACACACTGAGGATACGCAGTATTTT. It specifies CASSLSRGHTEDTQYF. J is TRBJ2-3 and V is TRBV27; D could derive from TRBD1 or TRBD2 (6 bases each). V was clipped by 3 bases and J by 6 bases, with 19 bases between them. Germline V gene lookup returns CDR1 MNHEY and CDR2 SMNVEV (reference sequence). The CDR3 has 16 amino acids.

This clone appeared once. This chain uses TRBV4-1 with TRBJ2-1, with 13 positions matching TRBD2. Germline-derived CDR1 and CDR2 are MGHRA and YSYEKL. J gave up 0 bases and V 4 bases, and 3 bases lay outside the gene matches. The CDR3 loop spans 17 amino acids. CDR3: CASSPGLAGSSYNEQFF. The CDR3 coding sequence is TGCGCCAGCAGCCCGGGACTAGCGGGGAGCTCCTACAATGAGCAGTTCTTC.

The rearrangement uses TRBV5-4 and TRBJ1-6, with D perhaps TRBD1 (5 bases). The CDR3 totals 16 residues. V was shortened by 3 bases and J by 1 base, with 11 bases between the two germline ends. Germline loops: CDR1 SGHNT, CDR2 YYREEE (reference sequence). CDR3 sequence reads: CASSWGRVSYNSPLHF. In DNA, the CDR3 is TGTGCCAGCAGCTGGGGGAGGGTGTCCTATAATTCACCCCTCCACTTT.

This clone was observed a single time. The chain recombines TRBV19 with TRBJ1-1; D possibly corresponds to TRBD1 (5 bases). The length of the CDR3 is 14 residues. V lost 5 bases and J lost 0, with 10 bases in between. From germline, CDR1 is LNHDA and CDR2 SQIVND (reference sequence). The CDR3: CASSRQGVNTEAFF. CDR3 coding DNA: TGTGCCAGTAGTCGGCAGGGAGTGAACACTGAAGCTTTCTTT.

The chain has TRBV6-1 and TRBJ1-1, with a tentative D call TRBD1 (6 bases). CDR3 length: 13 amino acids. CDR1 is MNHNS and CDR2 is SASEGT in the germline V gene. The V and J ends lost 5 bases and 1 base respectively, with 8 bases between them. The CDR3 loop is CASSLTGNTEAFF. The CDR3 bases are TGTGCCAGCAGTCTGACAGGGAACACTGAAGCTTTCTTT.